The present T cell receptor (beta chain) was sequenced within a study of T-cell memory formation after mild COVID-19. The overall study: Largely, TCR clusters stayed within a single donor. General observations from the study: A balance of CD4 and CD8 characterized clones contracting day 15 to 85, whereas later expanders leaned CD4+.

Each CDR3 protein is one row after TCRdb ran MiXCR on the 5' RACE reads. Found here are a few hundred thousand distinct CDR3 sequences, approximately 16% of them singletons; the top ten hold around a fifth. This clonotype showed up just a few times. Its target is not known. This receptor was obtained from a man younger than 35 who had mild COVID-19 (a few samples of this study predate the infection). Cell type and time point are not known. Sequencing was carried out using PBMCs or a T cell subset sorted from them (not recorded which).

Written as DNA, the CDR3 is TGCGCCAGCAGCTTGGTGGGGTACAGCACTGAAGCTTTCTTT. This codes for CASSLVGYSTEAFF. This sequence joins TRBV5-1 and TRBJ1-1; D unresolved. The CDR3 contains 14 residues. The germline CDR1 and CDR2 sequences are SGHRS and YFSETQ. V was pared by 0 bases and J by 4 bases, with 10 bases between.